These 25 T cell receptor beta chains originate from one sample sequenced in a study of blood T cells in healthy people across ages. The second PCR ran roughly 7 to 11 cycles with a sample-barcoded 5' primer and J-beta primers. A single record per CDR3 protein comes from TCRdb applying MiXCR to the 5' RACE reads. The sample records about 1.7 million distinct CDR3 sequences, under 30% being singletons. Sequenced input: blood. The receptors stem from a woman in her thirties in good health.

The sample holds a few counts of this clonotype. The rearrangement uses TRBV14 and TRBJ2-7; possibly TRBD1 for D (5 bases). The CDR3 runs to 14 residues. CDR1 and CDR2 (germline): SGHDN, FVKESK. V was shortened by 4 bases and J by 4 bases, with 14 bases between the two germline ends. The CDR3 DNA reads TGTGCCAGCAGCCGATCGATGGGGCGGTACGAGCAGTACTTC. Translated: CASSRSMGRYEQYF.

V usage is TRBV5-1 and J usage is TRBJ2-2, with 8 bases matching TRBD1. The CDR3 is 15 amino acids. J lost 1 base, V lost 4 bases, and 3 bases had no gene match. Germline V gene data show CDR1 as SGHRS and CDR2 as YFSETQ. The DNA for the CDR3 is TGCGCCAGCAGCACGGGACAGGAGAACACCGGGGAGCTGTTTTTT. Residues: CASSTGQENTGELFF.

V usage is TRBV5-1 and J usage is TRBJ2-5; D is possibly TRBD2 (5 bases). The assigned J gene may be wrong: the sequence end matches TRBJ2-3 better. The germline gives CDR1 SGHRS, CDR2 YFSETQ. The CDR3 is 14 amino acids. The CDR3 is CASSSTQRGDTQYF. The CDR3 DNA reads TGCGCCAGCAGCTCTACACAACGGGGAGATACGCAGTATTTT.

This clonotype was observed a single time. The junction departs from germline at one end; a sequencing error may be responsible. This chain links TRBV28 with TRBJ2-4; TRBD1 matches 7 bases. Near its end, the DNA agrees better with TRBJ2-7, so the J call may be wrong. The CDR3 sequence is 16 residues long. Germline CDR1 is MDHEN and CDR2 is SYDVKM. The DNA of the CDR3 is TGTGCCAACAGTTCCCCCGGACAGGCAGTCTCCTACGAGCAGTACTTC. This encodes CANSSPGQAVSYEQYF.

The gene calls are TRBV7-2 and TRBJ2-1, with 10 bases matching TRBD2. J lost 8 bases, V lost 5 bases, and 9 bases had no gene match. This CDR3 contains 15 residues. CDR1 and CDR2 from the germline V gene are SGHTA and FQGNSA. CDR3 residues: CASSRSGGAGYEQFF. The CDR3 nucleotides are TGTGCCAGCAGCAGAAGCGGGGGGGCGGGTTATGAGCAGTTCTTC.

This clonotype was detected many times. The chain carries TRBV15 and TRBJ2-7, with TRBD2 matching 9 bases. This CDR3 contains 18 residues. CDR1 is LNHNV and CDR2 is YYDKDF in the germline V gene (reference sequence). The V gene end was trimmed by 0 bases and the J gene end by 2 bases; junction bases not matched to a gene: 11. For the CDR3, the DNA is TGTGCCACCAGCAGAGATAATTATAGAGCTAGCGGGACCTACGAGCAGTACTTC. This encodes CATSRDNYRASGTYEQYF. Complete variable domain (other parts from reference TRBV15 and TRBJ2-7): DAMVIQNPRYQVTQFGKPVTLSCSQTLNHNVMYWYQQKSSQAPKLLFHYYDKDFNNEADTPDNFQSRRPNTSFCFLDIRSPGLGDTAMYLCATSRDNYRASGTYEQYFGPGTRLTVT.

The rearrangement links TRBV12-3 or TRBV12-4 to TRBJ1-2, with a possible D match to TRBD1 (5 bases). This CDR3 spans 13 amino acids. The germline V and J ends were trimmed by 6 bases and 8 bases, with 16 bases remaining between them. The CDR3 sequence: CASRSGTAEGYTF. DNA of the CDR3: TGTGCCAGCAGATCCGGGACGGCGGAAGGCTACACCTTC.

In its sample, this clonotype was seen a few times. J is TRBJ2-1 and V is TRBV7-3; TRBD2 agrees at 7 bases. Germline trimming cut 3 bases from V and 8 bases from J; bases unmatched to any gene: 13. The CDR3 contains 16 residues. Per germline, CDR1 SGHTA and CDR2 FQGTGA. The CDR3 sequence is CASSFQAGTGFDEQFF. As DNA, the CDR3 is TGTGCCAGCAGCTTTCAAGCGGGGACCGGCTTTGATGAGCAGTTCTTC.

This clonotype was counted a few times. The chain carries TRBV3-1 and TRBJ2-3; 9 positions match TRBD2. V shed 4 bases and J 7 bases; nucleotides not matched to a gene: 6. From germline, CDR1 is LGHDT and CDR2 YNNKEL (reference sequence). There are 14 residues in the CDR3. The CDR3 loop is CASSPRLAAYTQYF. CDR3 sequence (DNA): TGTGCCAGCAGCCCTCGACTAGCGGCTTATACGCAGTATTTT.

The chain employs TRBV20-1 and TRBJ2-4, with TRBD2 matching 12 bases. The better agreement between TRBJ2-7 and the DNA end casts doubt on the J call. In germline, CDR1 is DFQATT, CDR2 SNEGSKA (reference sequence). The CDR3 covers 14 residues. The CDR3 DNA follows: TGCAGTGCTCACAGACTAGCGGGAGATTCCGAGCAGTACTTC. This sequence encodes CSAHRLAGDSEQYF.

This clonotype was found a few times. The chain uses TRBV5-1 and TRBJ2-3; 8 nucleotides agree with TRBD2. Germline CDR1 is SGHRS and CDR2 is YFSETQ. With V trimmed by 3 bases and J by 3 bases, 9 bases remained unmatched. The CDR3 is 16 amino acids. CDR3 sequence: CASSSLSGISTDTQYF. CDR3 DNA sequence: TGCGCCAGCAGCTCCCTTAGCGGGATAAGTACAGATACGCAGTATTTT.

The chain links TRBV20-1 to TRBJ2-7; 8 bases agree with TRBD1. The CDR3 totals 14 residues. In germline, CDR1 is DFQATT, CDR2 SNEGSKA (reference sequence). Unmatched junction bases numbered 6, after V lost 2 bases and J lost 3 bases. The CDR3 sequence: CSARFIDRGYEQYF. CDR3 DNA sequence: TGCAGTGCTAGATTTATAGACAGGGGCTACGAGCAGTACTTC.

This rearrangement joins TRBV6-2 or TRBV6-3 to TRBJ2-1; 11 bases are shared with TRBD2. In germline, CDR1 is MNHEY, CDR2 SVGEGT. The CDR3 covers 15 residues. Unmatched junction bases numbered 9, after V lost 8 bases and J lost 6 bases. CDR3 residues: CASRTGTSGPNEQFF. DNA of the CDR3: TGTGCCAGCCGGACCGGGACTAGCGGACCCAATGAGCAGTTCTTC.

V is TRBV4-1 and J is TRBJ1-5; 7 nucleotides match TRBD1. The germline V gene has CDR1 MGHRA and CDR2 YSYEKL. The CDR3 sequence is 15 residues long. V lost 1 base and J lost 1; bases outside the gene matches: 1. The CDR3 reads CASSQVGQSNQPQHF. In DNA, the CDR3 is TGCGCCAGCAGCCAAGTGGGACAGAGCAATCAGCCCCAGCATTTT.

The CDR3 nucleotides are TGTGCCAGCACTTTACCCACCCCGACAAGAGGCCTAGGGTCACCCCTCCACTTT. It yields the protein CASTLPTPTRGLGSPLHF. This sequence joins TRBV6-5 and TRBJ1-6; no clear D gene. V dropped 7 bases and J dropped 10 bases, with 29 bases sitting between them. Germline assignment: CDR1 MNHEY and CDR2 SVGAGI. The CDR3 runs 18 residues.

This clonotype came up a few times. The V and J genes are TRBV7-9 and TRBJ2-7, with unresolved D. This CDR3 comprises 15 residues. V gave up 5 bases and J gave up 5 bases, with 19 bases separating them. CDR1 is SEHNR, CDR2 FQNEAQ, per germline (reference sequence). The CDR3 sequence is CASSPGLGSPHEQYF. Here the CDR3 DNA reads TGTGCCAGCAGCCCTGGTCTGGGGTCCCCGCACGAGCAGTACTTC.

The rearrangement joins TRBV28 to TRBJ1-3; D ambiguous. Germline V gene data show CDR1 as MDHEN and CDR2 as SYDVKM. V was pared by 3 bases and J by 1 base, with 13 bases between. The CDR3 sequence is 16 residues long. CDR3 residues: CASSLETPYSGNTIYF. CDR3 coding DNA: TGTGCCAGCAGTTTGGAGACACCTTATTCTGGAAACACCATATATTTT.

The genes are TRBV28 and TRBJ1-6; TRBD1 is a possible D gene (6 bases). This CDR3 has 15 residues. Germline lookup yields CDR1 MDHEN and CDR2 SYDVKM. The V and J ends lost 2 bases and 10 bases respectively, with 15 bases between them. The CDR3 spells CASSLRGDGKSPLHF. CDR3 nucleotides: TGTGCCAGCAGTTTAAGGGGGGATGGGAAATCACCCCTCCACTTT.

In its sample, this clonotype was seen a few times. V gene TRBV4-1 combines with J gene TRBJ1-5; D unclear. From germline, CDR1 is MGHRA and CDR2 YSYEKL. CDR3 length: 17 amino acids. V was pared by 7 bases and J by 4 bases, with 23 bases between. Here the CDR3 DNA reads TGCGCCAGCAACCCCCGGGTTTCCTCCCTGGGAAATCAGCCCCAGCATTTT. Its protein product is CASNPRVSSLGNQPQHF.

This clonotype was counted only a few times. V gene TRBV5-5 combines with J gene TRBJ2-7; D might be TRBD1 or TRBD2, each matching 6 bases. The CDR3 has 18 residues. Trimming shortened V by 10 bases and J by 8 bases, and 37 bases separated the two germline ends. CDR1 and CDR2 from the germline V gene are SGHKS and YYEKEE (reference sequence). The CDR3 DNA follows: TGTGCCTCCCACAGGGCTGGTCCCGGCGGGACGGGTTTGAGCAAGCAGTACTTC. Amino acids: CASHRAGPGGTGLSKQYF.

In this sample, this clonotype turned up a few times. The chain is built from TRBV6-1 and TRBJ2-5, with 12 bases matching TRBD2. The germline V gene encodes CDR1 MNHNS and CDR2 SASEGT. The CDR3 runs to 14 residues. V shed 8 bases and J 4 bases; nucleotides not matched to a gene: 5. The CDR3 region has the DNA TGTGCCAGCGGGAGGGGACTAGCGGGAGAGACCCAGTACTTC. As protein: CASGRGLAGETQYF.

This clonotype was seen a few times. The rearrangement joins TRBV7-2 to TRBJ2-7, with D possibly being TRBD2 (6 bases). Trimming removed 5 bases at V and 6 bases at J, with 17 bases between. CDR1 and CDR2 (germline): SGHTA, FQGNSA. CDR3 length: 14 residues. As DNA, the CDR3 is TGTGCCAGCAGCCAGCCGGGACTTGCGCCCGAGCAGTACTTC. Amino acid sequence: CASSQPGLAPEQYF. Full variable domain (remainder filled in from reference TRBV7-2 and TRBJ2-7): GAGVSQSPSNKVTEKGKDVELRCDPISGHTALYWYRQSLGQGLEFLIYFQGNSAPDKSGLPSDRFSAERTGGSVSTLTIQRTQQEDSAVYLCASSQPGLAPEQYFGPGTRLTVT.

This clonotype was detected only a few times. V is TRBV9 and J is TRBJ2-5; a weak D match, TRBD2 (5 bases). The CDR3 totals 13 residues. Trimming took 3 bases from V and 4 from J, leaving 10 bases between them. Per germline, CDR1 SGDLS and CDR2 YYNGEE. The CDR3 coding sequence is TGTGCCAGCAGCGCGCAACTAGGAGAGACCCAGTACTTC. It translates to CASSAQLGETQYF.

This clonotype has a handful of counts. This chain connects TRBV9 to TRBJ2-7; no firm D call. Germline CDR1 reads SGDLS; CDR2 reads YYNGEE. The V and J ends lost 0 bases and 3 bases respectively, with 13 bases between them. The CDR3 is made up of 15 amino acids. In nucleotides, the CDR3 is TGTGCCAGCAGCGTAGATCCCCAGACATACTACGAGCAGTACTTC. Translated, it gives CASSVDPQTYYEQYF.

This clonotype was counted between two and nine times. This chain uses TRBV20-1 with TRBJ2-1; D not resolved. Germline V gene data show CDR1 as DFQATT and CDR2 as SNEGSKA (reference sequence). The CDR3 consists of 16 residues. The germline V and J ends were trimmed by 1 base and 1 base, with 14 bases remaining between them. In nucleotides, the CDR3 is TGCAGTGCTAGAGCTTGGGCCAGTCCTTCCTACAATGAGCAGTTCTTC. This translates into CSARAWASPSYNEQFF.